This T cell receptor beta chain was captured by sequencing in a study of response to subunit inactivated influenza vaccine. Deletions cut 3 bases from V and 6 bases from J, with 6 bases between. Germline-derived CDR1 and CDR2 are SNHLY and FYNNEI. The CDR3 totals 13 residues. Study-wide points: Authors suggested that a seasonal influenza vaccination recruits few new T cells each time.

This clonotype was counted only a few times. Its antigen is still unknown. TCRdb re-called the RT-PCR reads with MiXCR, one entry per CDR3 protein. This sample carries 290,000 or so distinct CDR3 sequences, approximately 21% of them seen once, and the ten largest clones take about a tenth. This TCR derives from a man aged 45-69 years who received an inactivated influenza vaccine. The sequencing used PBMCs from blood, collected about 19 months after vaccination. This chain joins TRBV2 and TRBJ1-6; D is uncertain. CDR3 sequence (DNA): TGTGCCAGCAGTGACAGGATTAATTCACCCCTCCACTTT. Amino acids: CASSDRINSPLHF.